The 23 T cell receptor beta chains given below trace back to one sample, sequenced in a study of beta chain features in type 1 diabetes. Study-level findings and limits: All four CD4+ subsets of Type 1 diabetes patients contained TCRB CDR3s that were moderately but significantly shorter.

For these TCRs, the target antigens are not known. Since all of the isolated RNA was reverse transcribed, expressed TCRB transcripts were what got sequenced. Repertoires were generated with immunoSEQ multiplex PCR, while TCRdb's copy carries only in-frame clones and drops some. Among hundreds of thousands of clones listed, 10% to 15% were seen once. Source material: naive CD4+ T cells from blood. Source of these receptors: a man between 18 and 29 years old with type 1 diabetes.

The chain employs TRBV7-9 and TRBJ1-2; D is undetermined. Germline CDR1 reads SEHNR; CDR2 reads FQNEAQ (reference sequence). Trimming took off 7 bases at V and 8 bases at J, with 11 bases between the two ends. This CDR3 spans 11 amino acids. CDR3 loop: CASNVIGGYTF. CDR3 DNA: TGTGCCAGCAACGTAATAGGCGGCTACACCTTC.

The sample holds a few counts of this clone. Other DNA variants within this sample encode the same CDR3. The chain employs TRBV18 and TRBJ1-5, with D hard to call. Germline-derived CDR1 and CDR2 are KGHSH and LQKENI. Between the trimmed V and J ends, which lost 2 bases and 5 bases, there was a span of 7 bases. CDR3 length: 13 residues. The CDR3 protein is CASSPSGDQPQHF. The CDR3 nucleotides read TGTGCCAGCTCACCAAGTGGGGATCAGCCCCAGCATTTT.

This clone was counted a few times. This chain joins TRBV28 and TRBJ2-5, with 9 bases that match TRBD2. Germline trimming cut 2 bases from V and 5 bases from J; bases unmatched to any gene: 6. The V gene's germline CDR1 is MDHEN and CDR2 SYDVKM. The CDR3 is made up of 15 amino acids. CDR3 sequence reads: CASSLGGGAQETQYF. The CDR3 bases are TGTGCCAGCAGTTTAGGCGGGGGGGCCCAGGAGACCCAGTACTTC.

The table lists this clone with a few counts. This rearrangement joins TRBV10-3 to TRBJ2-5; the D is unclear. The tail of the sequence fits TRBJ2-7 better, so the J call may be wrong. Germline loops: CDR1 ENHRY, CDR2 SYGVKD. The CDR3 is made up of 11 amino acids. This chain's CDR3 is CAISGGDEQYF. The CDR3 DNA is TGTGCCATCAGTGGTGGGGACGAGCAGTACTTC.

The V gene is TRBV6-6, the J gene TRBJ2-3; TRBD1 matches at 9 bases. With 2 bases clipped from V and 6 bases from J, the junction kept 9 bases outside the gene matches. The germline V gene encodes CDR1 MNHNY and CDR2 SVGAGI (reference sequence). This CDR3 contains 16 residues. This chain's CDR3 is CASSYTDPGQGDTQYF. The CDR3 coding sequence is TGTGCCAGCAGTTACACTGACCCGGGACAGGGTGATACGCAGTATTTT.

This clone was counted a few times. V gene TRBV28 combines with J gene TRBJ2-5; no firm D call. CDR3 size: 13 residues. The V end was cut by 8 bases, the J end by 5 bases, with 15 bases between. Germline CDR1 and CDR2: MDHEN and SYDVKM. CDR3 in amino acids: CASLLSGRETQYF. The CDR3 nucleotides are TGTGCCAGCCTATTAAGTGGGCGGGAGACCCAGTACTTC.

This clone was seen more than once but under ten times. The chain uses TRBV5-1 and TRBJ2-6; perhaps D is TRBD1 or TRBD2 (5 bases each). The CDR3 contains 17 residues. CDR1 SGHRS and CDR2 YFSETQ come from the germline V gene. The germline V and J ends were trimmed by 4 bases and 4 bases, with 18 bases remaining between them. The CDR3 DNA reads TGCGCCAGCAGCACCGGGACCGACTGGAGGGGGGCCAACGTCCTGACTTTC. This sequence encodes CASSTGTDWRGANVLTF.

The rearrangement uses TRBV4-1 and TRBJ2-3; tentatively, D is TRBD1 (7 bases). The V gene's germline CDR1 is MGHRA and CDR2 YSYEKL. This CDR3 contains 17 residues. With 2 bases removed from V and 3 bases from J, the gap between germline ends came to 18 bases. The CDR3 reads CASSQSFQGGLTDTQYF. Written as DNA, the CDR3 is TGCGCCAGCAGCCAAAGTTTTCAGGGGGGATTGACAGATACGCAGTATTTT.

The chain links TRBV29-1 to TRBJ1-3; 7 nucleotides align to TRBD1. This CDR3 has 11 amino acids. The germline gives CDR1 SQVTM, CDR2 ANQGSEA. Germline trimming cut 7 bases from V and 16 bases from J; bases unmatched to any gene: 13. The CDR3 DNA reads TGCAGCGCCACGACAGACAGGGTGGCGTATTTT. Its translation is CSATTDRVAYF.

The chain uses TRBV4-1 and TRBJ2-2; no firm D call. The CDR3 length is 15 residues. Trimming pared 1 base from V and 1 base from J, leaving 7 bases between. Germline CDR1 MGHRA, CDR2 YSYEKL. Here the CDR3 reads CASSQGSWNTGELFF. CDR3 in DNA: TGCGCCAGCAGCCAAGGTAGCTGGAACACCGGGGAGCTGTTTTTT.

The chain is built from TRBV30 and TRBJ1-2; D gene uncertain. CDR1 is GTSNPN, CDR2 SVGIG, per germline (reference sequence). Trimming removed 2 bases at V and 4 bases at J, with 11 bases between. The CDR3 has 13 residues. The CDR3 DNA reads as TGTGCCTGGAGTTTGTTCGACGGCTATGGCTACACCTTC. It specifies CAWSLFDGYGYTF.

The chain has TRBV29-1 and TRBJ2-3; D ambiguous. V was pared by 3 bases and J by 2 bases, with 9 bases between. Germline-derived CDR1 and CDR2 are SQVTM and ANQGSEA. The length of the CDR3 is 13 residues. The CDR3 sequence: CSVEGRYTDTQYF. CDR3 sequence (DNA): TGCAGCGTTGAGGGTAGATACACAGATACGCAGTATTTT.

This clone has only a few counts. V usage is TRBV7-9 and J usage is TRBJ1-4, with D possibly TRBD1 on 5 matching bases. CDR1 is SEHNR and CDR2 is FQNEAQ in the germline V gene (reference sequence). V shed 4 bases and J shed 8 bases, with 14 bases lying between them. This CDR3 region has 14 residues. The CDR3 reads CASSSPRWGEKLFF. The CDR3 DNA reads as TGTGCCAGCAGCTCCCCCAGGTGGGGGGAAAAACTGTTTTTT.

The CDR3, as DNA: TGCAGCATTGGTGCGAATATGAACACTGAAGCTTTCTTT. As protein: CSIGANMNTEAFF. The chain employs TRBV29-1 and TRBJ1-1; D uncertain. Germline V gene sequence: CDR1 SQVTM, CDR2 ANQGSEA. This CDR3 region has 13 residues. V was trimmed by 8 bases and J by 0 bases, leaving 13 bases between them.

The sample holds a few counts of this clone. CDR3 amino acids: CASSEGSDTEQFF. In DNA form, the CDR3 reads TGTGCCAGCAGTGAGGGTAGCGATACTGAGCAGTTCTTC. The chain combines TRBV2 with TRBJ2-1; D is perhaps TRBD2 (5 bases). Germline assignment: CDR1 SNHLY and CDR2 FYNNEI. The CDR3 has 13 residues. Trimming left V 3 bases short and J 9 bases short, with 12 bases between.

This rearrangement joins TRBV7-6 to TRBJ2-1; no definite D call. This CDR3 is 15 amino acids long. Trimming left V 5 bases short and J 6 bases short, with 17 bases between. Per the germline V gene, CDR1 is SGHVS and CDR2 is FNYEAQ. The CDR3 DNA reads TGTGCCAGCAGCAATCCCTTTGGACCATCCAATGAGCAGTTCTTC. Protein: CASSNPFGPSNEQFF.

This chain links TRBV7-9 with TRBJ1-5, with D possibly matching TRBD1 (6 bases). Trimming pared 1 base from V and 4 bases from J, leaving 8 bases between. In germline, CDR1 is SEHNR, CDR2 FQNEAQ (reference sequence). This CDR3 region has 14 residues. As DNA, the CDR3 is TGTGCCAGCAGCTTAGAGGGGGAGAATCAGCCCCAGCATTTT. It encodes CASSLEGENQPQHF.

Here the CDR3 reads CASSQSPNRGPDYGYTF. The DNA of the CDR3 is TGCGCCAGCAGCCAATCTCCGAACAGGGGGCCTGACTATGGCTACACCTTC. This sequence joins TRBV4-1 and TRBJ1-2; TRBD1 matches 9 bases. This CDR3 is 17 amino acids long. Trimming cost V 2 bases and J 3 bases; bases outside gene matches: 10. Germline assignment: CDR1 MGHRA and CDR2 YSYEKL.

J is TRBJ1-4 and V is TRBV9; TRBD1 matches 8 bases. Germline-derived CDR1 and CDR2 are SGDLS and YYNGEE. The CDR3 is 15 amino acids. With 3 bases clipped from V and 6 bases from J, the junction kept 7 bases outside the gene matches. CDR3 loop: CASSADPGGDEKLFF. CDR3 in DNA: TGTGCCAGCAGCGCGGATCCAGGGGGCGATGAAAAACTGTTTTTT.

V usage is TRBV6-6 and J usage is TRBJ1-1; D gene ambiguous. Germline V CDR1 and CDR2: MNHNY, SVGAGI (reference sequence). With 4 bases removed from V and 11 bases from J, the gap between germline ends came to 14 bases. This CDR3 comprises 12 residues. CDR3 in DNA: TGTGCCAGCAGTTCCGAAAGGTGGGCTGCTTTCTTT. It yields the protein CASSSERWAAFF.

Concerning this clone: The same CDR3 also results from other DNA sequences found in this sample. The J gene is TRBJ1-2, the V gene TRBV30; D is uncertain. V was shortened by 2 bases and J by 8 bases, with 9 bases between the two germline ends. The CDR3 extends over 11 amino acids. Per germline, CDR1 GTSNPN and CDR2 SVGIG (reference sequence). The CDR3: CAWSLGGGYTF. Written as DNA, the CDR3 is TGTGCCTGGAGTCTAGGTGGGGGCTACACCTTC.

Only a few counts were recorded for this clone. V gene TRBV19 combines with J gene TRBJ1-2; D is undetermined. The germline V gene encodes CDR1 LNHDA and CDR2 SQIVND (reference sequence). CDR3 length: 14 residues. Deletions cut 3 bases from V and 2 bases from J, with 10 bases between. For the CDR3, the DNA is TGTGCCAGTAGTATTAGCGGAGACAACTATGGCTACACCTTC. This sequence encodes CASSISGDNYGYTF.

This clone has a handful of counts. The chain couples TRBV6-4 to TRBJ2-1, with 8 bases lining up with TRBD1. CDR1 is MRHNA and CDR2 is SNTAGT in the germline V gene. With 11 bases clipped from V and 10 bases from J, the junction kept 22 bases outside the gene matches. This CDR3 spans 16 amino acids. The CDR3 here is CASRPWQGALGSEQFF. The CDR3 DNA follows: TGTGCCTCCCGCCCTTGGCAGGGGGCACTCGGAAGCGAGCAGTTCTTC.